Listed below are T cell receptor beta chains from one sample, sequenced in a study of spatial heterogeneity in lung cancer. In TCRdb, the 5' RACE reads were re-called with MiXCR into one record per CDR3 protein. Among some 110,000 distinct CDR3 sequences listed, 12% were seen once. The material was PBMCs, obtained at follow-up. Receptors were obtained from a male donor with early-stage non-small cell lung cancer. CDR3s include the opening cysteine and the closing phenylalanine or tryptophan. The order of the fields is V gene, CDR3 protein.

V gene: TRBV5-1; CDR3 protein: CASSLPPNTEAFF
V gene: TRBV11-1; CDR3 protein: CASSSGLANTEAFF
V gene: TRBV28; CDR3 protein: CASSLKRLALGNEQFF
V gene: TRBV5-4; CDR3 protein: CASSLSAGGLQETQYF
V gene: TRBV29-1; CDR3 protein: CSGGQETQYF
V gene: TRBV6-2/TRBV6-3; CDR3 protein: CASSLKKTGRDTQYF
V gene: TRBV5-1; CDR3 protein: CASSPSGGDRTDTQYF
V gene: TRBV28; CDR3 protein: CASRDRGTKTQYF
V gene: TRBV12-3/TRBV12-4; CDR3 protein: CASSRTGGAKWLFF
V gene: TRBV5-1; CDR3 protein: CASSEDGSDANEQYF
V gene: TRBV7-8; CDR3 protein: CASSPRDREAFF
V gene: TRBV5-4; CDR3 protein: CASSLDRYGYTF
V gene: TRBV2; CDR3 protein: CASSYGGTEKLFF
V gene: TRBV28; CDR3 protein: CASRRDYEQYF
V gene: TRBV28; CDR3 protein: CASRTPLGRGTDTQYF
V gene: TRBV7-9; CDR3 protein: CASTPRGGQASDTQYF
V gene: TRBV12-3/TRBV12-4; CDR3 protein: CASSWRGQSNQPQHF
V gene: TRBV7-9; CDR3 protein: CASSEGQEEAFF
V gene: TRBV20-1; CDR3 protein: CSARDPSMGTGELFF
V gene: TRBV19; CDR3 protein: CASSNRQDSNQPQHF
V gene: TRBV5-1; CDR3 protein: CASSLRGRENEKLFF
V gene: TRBV20-1; CDR3 protein: CRAGGFNGYTF
V gene: TRBV7-8; CDR3 protein: CASSLVPPNVLTF
V gene: TRBV14; CDR3 protein: CASSQRDRSHYYGYTF
V gene: TRBV28; CDR3 protein: CASTQPSTDTQYF
V gene: TRBV28; CDR3 protein: CASSGRNGYTF
V gene: TRBV25-1; CDR3 protein: CASNVGNTGELFF
V gene: TRBV5-1; CDR3 protein: CASSFAGGQMNTEAFF
V gene: TRBV20-1; CDR3 protein: CSGFEGTGIYEQYF
V gene: TRBV20-1; CDR3 protein: CSAPSGGVSKTQYF
V gene: TRBV5-6; CDR3 protein: CASSLVSEAFF
V gene: TRBV5-6; CDR3 protein: CASNPTGTPNSGNTIYF
V gene: TRBV21-1; CDR3 protein: CASGGQGNEKLFF
V gene: TRBV20-1; CDR3 protein: CSAREGGSGGLLEQYF
V gene: TRBV9; CDR3 protein: CASSVAVDRAGYTF
V gene: TRBV28; CDR3 protein: CASGTSFGYNEQFF
V gene: TRBV28; CDR3 protein: CASSFNRDGSPLHF
V gene: TRBV4-1; CDR3 protein: CASSQAGNQPQHF
V gene: TRBV9; CDR3 protein: CASSFLGADDSPLHF
V gene: TRBV11-2; CDR3 protein: CASSLETSGGRRLNEQFF
V gene: TRBV28; CDR3 protein: CASSLVRQEGSPLHF
V gene: TRBV18; CDR3 protein: CASSPTSAQETQYF
V gene: TRBV24-1; CDR3 protein: CATSVGGDTPSGANVLTF
V gene: TRBV4-3; CDR3 protein: CASSQDEQGGDYGYTF
V gene: TRBV9; CDR3 protein: CASSAGKEAGYEQYF
V gene: TRBV20-1; CDR3 protein: CSAKTAGSYNSPLHF
V gene: TRBV3-1; CDR3 protein: CASRFRGAKNIQYF
V gene: TRBV29-1; CDR3 protein: CSVANPDAGDTQYF